What follows are 17 T cell receptor beta chains derived from one specimen sequenced in a study of vaccination effects on CD4 cells after COVID-19. The assay was immunoSEQ multiplex PCR, and TCRdb's table has in-frame clones only and misses some. The table records about 70,000 clones, around 70% of them present only once. Expansion of antigen-specific CD4+ T cells with viral peptide pools was carried out by the ViraFEST assay before sequencing. Subsequent to less than 13 days of culture, CD4+ T cells were isolated. This person caught SARS-CoV-2 sometime from March to December 2020, and PCR testing confirmed the infection. For these TCRs, the target antigens are not known. Sequenced material: CD4+ T cells from PBMCs cultured with HIV peptides, taken before COVID-19 vaccination. This sample's subset: HIV-1 Nef peptide pool negative control/reference culture. Receptor source: a human donor who had a prior SARS-CoV-2 infection.

V and J are TRBV7-2 and TRBJ1-2; D is uncertain. Germline CDR1 reads SGHTA; CDR2 reads FQGNSA. Trimming took 1 base from V and 8 from J, leaving 11 bases between them. The CDR3 is made up of 13 amino acids. The CDR3 coding sequence is TGTGCCAGCAGCTTAGAAACGTCGAGAGGCTACACCTTC. This translates into CASSLETSRGYTF.

This clone has just one count. J is TRBJ2-5 and V is TRBV12-3 or TRBV12-4; D remains ambiguous. Trimming removed 3 bases at V and 5 bases at J, with 7 bases between. This CDR3 has 12 residues. This chain's CDR3 is CASSFQLETQYF. CDR3 DNA sequence: TGTGCCAGCAGTTTTCAGCTGGAGACCCAGTACTTC.

The chain has TRBV4-3 and TRBJ1-2, with D unclear. V was pared by 0 bases and J by 7 bases, with 15 bases between. This CDR3 contains 15 residues. CDR1 LGHNA and CDR2 YSLEER come from the germline V gene. In DNA form, the CDR3 reads TGCGCCAGCAGCCAAGAGTCCCGCGCTAGTATTGGCTACACCTTC. This translates into CASSQESRASIGYTF.

This clone occurred once. The chain has TRBV2 and TRBJ1-1; no clear D gene. The V gene's germline CDR1 is SNHLY and CDR2 FYNNEI. Trimming stripped 4 bases from V and 10 bases from J, with 16 bases between. This CDR3 comprises 13 residues. DNA of the CDR3: TGTGCCAGCAGTGCTAATATGGGCCGGGGAGCTTTCTTT. This codes for CASSANMGRGAFF.

This clone was picked up a small number of times. The chain employs TRBV6-1 and TRBJ1-5, with D possibly being TRBD1 (5 bases). Deletions cut 4 bases from V and 5 bases from J, with 18 bases between. Germline loops: CDR1 MNHNS, CDR2 SASEGT. The length of the CDR3 is 16 residues. CDR3 amino acids: CASSVSQGSTDQPQHF. The CDR3 nucleotides are TGTGCCAGCAGTGTATCTCAGGGTTCCACGGATCAGCCCCAGCATTTT.

The chain recombines TRBV6-5 with TRBJ1-4; D gene unclear. Germline V lookup: CDR1 MNHEY, CDR2 SVGAGI. V lost 4 bases, J lost 7 bases, and 10 bases lay in between. The CDR3 contains 13 residues. This chain's CDR3 is CASSSRKGEKLFF. Here the CDR3 DNA reads TGTGCCAGCAGTTCCAGGAAGGGTGAAAAACTGTTTTTT.

The V call is TRBV2, the J call TRBJ1-5; D ambiguous. The germline V and J ends were trimmed by 4 bases and 0 bases, with 10 bases remaining between them. The CDR3 sequence is 15 residues long. In germline, CDR1 is SNHLY, CDR2 FYNNEI. The CDR3 region has the DNA TGTGCCAGCAGTGCTAATTCCGCTAGCAATCAGCCCCAGCATTTT. Its protein is CASSANSASNQPQHF.

This clone was recorded a few times. This chain connects TRBV5-1 to TRBJ1-2, with unresolved D. The CDR3 has 13 residues. CDR1 SGHRS and CDR2 YFSETQ come from the germline V gene. Trimming took off 0 bases at V and 7 bases at J, with 10 bases between the two ends. The CDR3 sequence: CASSLDAVSGYTF. The CDR3 nucleotides read TGCGCCAGCAGCTTGGACGCGGTGAGTGGCTACACCTTC.

V usage is TRBV4-2 and J usage is TRBJ2-1, with 11 bases matching TRBD2. Losses at the gene ends were 0 bases for V and 13 bases for J; bases not matched to a gene: 8. Germline V lookup: CDR1 LGHNA, CDR2 YNFKEQ. The CDR3 is 15 residues long. The DNA for the CDR3 is TGTGCCAGCAGCCAAGATCGATTAGCGGGAGGGCCCCAGTTCTTC. Encoded protein: CASSQDRLAGGPQFF.

The chain couples TRBV15 to TRBJ2-1; 7 bases agree with TRBD1. Looked up from germline, CDR1 is LNHNV and CDR2 is YYDKDF (reference sequence). CDR3 size: 15 residues. V trimming: 0 bases; J trimming: 4 bases; junction bases outside the gene matches: 3. The CDR3 spells CATSRDWDSYNEQFF. Here the CDR3 DNA reads TGTGCCACCAGCAGAGACTGGGACAGTTACAATGAGCAGTTCTTC. Full variable domain (missing parts from reference TRBV15 and TRBJ2-1): DAMVIQNPRYQVTQFGKPVTLSCSQTLNHNVMYWYQQKSSQAPKLLFHYYDKDFNNEADTPDNFQSRRPNTSFCFLDIRSPGLGDTAMYLCATSRDWDSYNEQFFGPGTRLTVL.

This clone was counted between two and nine times. The chain uses TRBV7-2 and TRBJ2-7; 8 bases map to TRBD2. The J segment lost 0 bases and the V segment lost 5 bases, leaving 12 bases of the junction unmatched. The CDR3 is 17 residues long. The germline CDR1 and CDR2 sequences are SGHTA and FQGNSA. This CDR3 is CASSPDLLSGGSYEQYF. CDR3 nucleotide sequence: TGTGCCAGCAGCCCGGACCTACTAAGCGGGGGCTCCTACGAGCAGTACTTC.

The chain combines TRBV27 with TRBJ2-3; the D is unclear. The CDR3 extends over 15 amino acids. Germline V gene data show CDR1 as MNHEY and CDR2 as SMNVEV (reference sequence). Trimming cost V 2 bases and J 5 bases, with 14 bases left between them. The CDR3: CASSLRASRRDTQYF. DNA of the CDR3: TGTGCCAGCAGTTTAAGGGCCTCAAGACGAGATACGCAGTATTTT.

This chain uses TRBV18 with TRBJ2-7, with a tentative D call TRBD2 (6 bases). CDR3 length: 17 amino acids. Germline values: CDR1 KGHSH, CDR2 LQKENI. Trimming removed 3 bases at V and 7 bases at J, with 25 bases between. The CDR3 nucleotides read TGTGCCAGCTCACCTGTGGTATCGGGACTGAGTCTCGGGGAGCAGTACTTC. This translates into CASSPVVSGLSLGEQYF.

This clone showed up just a few times. This chain joins TRBV11-1 and TRBJ2-1; D is undetermined. This CDR3 has 13 amino acids. Trimming pared 1 base from V and 6 bases from J, leaving 7 bases between. Germline assignment: CDR1 SGHAT and CDR2 FQDESV (reference sequence). The chain's CDR3 is CASSLDRPNEQFF. The CDR3 coding sequence is TGTGCCAGCAGCTTAGATCGTCCCAATGAGCAGTTCTTC.

The chain is built from TRBV7-9 and TRBJ2-1; TRBD1 matches at 8 bases. The CDR3 has 15 residues. In germline, CDR1 is SEHNR, CDR2 FQNEAQ (reference sequence). V was pared by 4 bases and J by 2 bases, with 4 bases of the junction left unmatched. The CDR3 DNA reads as TGTGCCAGCAGCTCGGTGACAGGGGCCTACAATGAGCAGTTCTTC. Translating it yields CASSSVTGAYNEQFF.

J is TRBJ1-5 and V is TRBV11-2; no definite D call. Trimming took off 4 bases at V and 2 bases at J, with 12 bases between the two ends. Germline V gene sequence: CDR1 SGHAT, CDR2 FQNNGV. CDR3 length: 15 residues. The CDR3 DNA reads as TGTGCCAGCAGCTCCAGACACCGGGGCAATCAGCCCCAGCATTTT. Its protein is CASSSRHRGNQPQHF.

V and J are TRBV3-1 (or the pseudogene TRBV3-2) and TRBJ1-2; D gene uncertain. This CDR3 has 15 amino acids. V lost 0 bases to trimming and J lost 3 bases, with 11 bases between them. Germline V gene data show CDR1 as LGHDT and CDR2 as YNNKEL (reference sequence). The CDR3 DNA sequence: TGTGCCAGCAGCCAAGACAGCGCCCAGGACTATGGCTACACCTTC. This codes for CASSQDSAQDYGYTF.